This TCR beta chain came from a study of OX40 agonist ivuxolimab in advanced cancers. This clone appeared once. Antigen unknown. The CDR3 runs 17 residues. Study-wide points: Not determined was the antigen specificity of the expanded peripheral T cells. Relative to CD4+, CD8+ T cells held more expanded clones on average. In the 0.1 to 3.0 mg/kg range, CD4+ and CD8+ blood T cells had expanded clonally by week 6.

The protocol was immunoSEQ multiplex PCR, while the TCRdb copy is restricted to in-frame clones and leaves out a portion. Here the sample spans some 100,000 clones, 84% being singletons. The sequencing here drew on CD4+ or CD8+ T cells sorted from blood, taken in a trial of the OX40 agonist ivuxolimab. The chain combines TRBV21-1 with TRBJ1-6; TRBD1, the D gene given by the table, was not confirmed from the DNA. TRBV21-1 is described as a pseudogene. The source of this sequence is an adult with an advanced solid tumor such as melanoma, head and neck, liver or kidney cancer. For the CDR3, the DNA is TGTGCCAGCAGCAAAGATGCCCCGGGGACAGTTGACTCACCCCTCCACTTT. Its protein is CASSKDAPGTVDSPLHF.